This T cell receptor beta chain was recovered during a study of CD4 T cells in relation to SARS-CoV-2 and coronaviruses. The germline CDR1 and CDR2 sequences are SGHVS and FNYEAQ. The CDR3 runs to 19 residues. Losses at the gene ends were 5 bases for V and 3 bases for J; bases not matched to a gene: 14. Measured with immunoSEQ multiplex PCR; TCRdb has only the in-frame clones, and not every one. The top ten hold roughly 23% of the sample, which has approximately 30,000 clones, 74% seen once. CD4+ T cells from unexposed donors were obtained before the COVID-19 pandemic (2011-2018). After 10 to 11 days of culture, CD4+ T cells were isolated. On this clone: Its cognate antigen is unknown.

Sequenced sample: CD4+ T cells from PBMCs, cultured in vitro. The sequence was obtained from a human donor in good health. V usage is TRBV7-6 and J usage is TRBJ2-6; 9 nucleotides match TRBD2. The CDR3 region has the DNA TGTGCCAGCAGCCCCCTTGAGCGGGGGGCTGCCGGTGGGGCCAACGTCCTGACTTTC. Amino acid sequence: CASSPLERGAAGGANVLTF. Looking up the rest from reference TRBV7-6 and TRBJ2-6 gives the full variable domain: GAGVSQSPRYKVTKRGQDVALRCDPISGHVSLYWYRQALGQGPEFLTYFNYEAQQDKSGLPNDRFSAERPEGSISTLTIQRTEQRDSAMYRCASSPLERGAAGGANVLTFGAGSRLTVL.